This T cell receptor beta chain was profiled in a study of T cell responses to AZD1222 COVID-19 vaccine. General study findings and limits: CD4 TCRs associated with vaccination spanned spike, dominating at 160-218 and 743-854. Baseline seropositivity occurred in only a handful of AZD1222 recipients. After the peak T cell response, and only then, were repertoires sampled. Among the donors, most were white British and more were female, and clonal diversity was possibly underestimated.

Points on this clone: The target antigen is unknown.

Germline CDR1 SGHAT, CDR2 FQNNGV. V was cut by 1 base and J by 1 base, with 16 bases left in between. This CDR3 has 17 amino acids. TCRdb's table, derived via immunoSEQ multiplex PCR, lists solely in-frame clones and lacks some. The sample consists of approximately 150,000 clones, just under 95% of them appearing once. This chain joins TRBV11-2 and TRBJ1-1; possibly TRBD1 for D (5 bases). Material: peripheral blood, obtained on day 0 of AZD1222 vaccination. This TCR derives from an adult in good health. The CDR3 region has the DNA TGTGCCAGCAGCTTAGCCTCGGCGTCGGGACGGAACACTGAAGCTTTCTTT. Amino acid sequence: CASSLASASGRNTEAFF.